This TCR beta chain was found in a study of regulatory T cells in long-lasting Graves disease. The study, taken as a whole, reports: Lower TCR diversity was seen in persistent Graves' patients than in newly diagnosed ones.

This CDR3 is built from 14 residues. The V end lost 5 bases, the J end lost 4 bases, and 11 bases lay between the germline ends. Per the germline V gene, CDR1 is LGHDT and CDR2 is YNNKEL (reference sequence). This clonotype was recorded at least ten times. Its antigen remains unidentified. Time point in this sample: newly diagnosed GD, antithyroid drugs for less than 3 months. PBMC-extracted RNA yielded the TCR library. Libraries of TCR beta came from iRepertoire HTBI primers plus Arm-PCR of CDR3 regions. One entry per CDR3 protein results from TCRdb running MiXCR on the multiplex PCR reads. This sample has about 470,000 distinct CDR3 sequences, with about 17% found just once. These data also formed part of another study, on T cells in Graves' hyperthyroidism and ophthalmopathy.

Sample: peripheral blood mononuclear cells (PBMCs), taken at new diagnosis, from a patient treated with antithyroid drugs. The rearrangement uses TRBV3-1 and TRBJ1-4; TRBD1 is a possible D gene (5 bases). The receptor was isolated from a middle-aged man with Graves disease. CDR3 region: CASSKRRDNEKLFF. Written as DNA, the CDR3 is TGTGCCAGCAGCAAACGCAGGGATAATGAAAAACTGTTTTTT.